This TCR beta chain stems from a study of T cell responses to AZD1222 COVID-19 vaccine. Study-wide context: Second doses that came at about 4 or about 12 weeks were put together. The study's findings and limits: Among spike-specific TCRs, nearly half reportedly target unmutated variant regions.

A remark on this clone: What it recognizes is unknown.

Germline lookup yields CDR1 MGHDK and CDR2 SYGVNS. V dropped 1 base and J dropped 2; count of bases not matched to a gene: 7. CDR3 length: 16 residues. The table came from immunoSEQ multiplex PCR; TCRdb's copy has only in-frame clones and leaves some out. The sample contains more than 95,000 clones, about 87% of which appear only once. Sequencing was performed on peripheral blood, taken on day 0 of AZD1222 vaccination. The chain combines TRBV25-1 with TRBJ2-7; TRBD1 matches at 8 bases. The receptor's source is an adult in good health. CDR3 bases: TGTGCCAGCAGTGAATCAGAGAGGGACAGGACCTACGAGCAGTACTTC. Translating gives CASSESERDRTYEQYF.